Each of the 23 T cell receptor beta chains below was sequenced from the same sample in a study of T cell changes during pregnancy in multiple sclerosis. Clones were sequenced by immunoSEQ multiplex PCR, and TCRdb holds only the in-frame ones, with some missing. The data contain tens of thousands of clones, about nine tenths of them singletons. The material was CD4+ T cells from peripheral blood mononuclear cells, obtained in the third trimester of pregnancy. The receptors were sampled from a female donor with multiple sclerosis, enrolled in a pregnancy study.

The chain uses TRBV7-6 and TRBJ1-3; tentatively, D is TRBD1 (6 bases). The length of the CDR3 is 14 residues. V dropped 4 bases and J dropped 3 bases, with 10 bases sitting between them. Germline CDR1 SGHVS, CDR2 FNYEAQ. CDR3 in DNA: TGTGCCAGCAGCTCCGGACAGATTGGAAACACCATATATTTT. It translates to CASSSGQIGNTIYF.

The gene calls are TRBV28 and TRBJ1-4; TRBD1 is a possible D gene (6 bases). Germline V gene lookup returns CDR1 MDHEN and CDR2 SYDVKM. V lost 3 bases and J lost 3, with 11 bases in between. The CDR3 has 15 amino acids. Here the CDR3 DNA reads TGTGCCAGCAGTTTTCGGGGGGCACCTAATGAAAAACTGTTTTTT. This gives the protein CASSFRGAPNEKLFF.

This chain uses TRBV30 with TRBJ1-5; D remains unclear. The CDR3 is made up of 13 amino acids. Germline V gene data show CDR1 as GTSNPN and CDR2 as SVGIG (reference sequence). Trimming stripped 1 base from V and 5 bases from J, with 9 bases between. CDR3 protein: CAWSARADQPQHF. In DNA form, the CDR3 reads TGTGCCTGGAGTGCCCGTGCGGATCAGCCCCAGCATTTT.

V usage is TRBV2 and J usage is TRBJ2-1; 7 positions agree with TRBD1. After removal of 6 bases from V and 1 base from J, the junction contained 12 bases not matched to a gene. The germline CDR1 and CDR2 sequences are SNHLY and FYNNEI. The CDR3 loop spans 17 amino acids. This CDR3 is CASSVRRGLGSYNEQFF. DNA of the CDR3: TGTGCCAGCAGCGTCCGAAGGGGGCTGGGTTCCTACAATGAGCAGTTCTTC.

This chain joins TRBV9 and TRBJ1-1, with D perhaps TRBD1 (6 bases). The CDR3 is 15 residues long. The ends were cut back, 4 bases at V and 4 bases at J, with 17 bases in the middle. Per the germline V gene, CDR1 is SGDLS and CDR2 is YYNGEE. DNA for the CDR3: TGTGCCAGCAGCCCCCTTCAGGGGTCGGTCACTGAAGCTTTCTTT. This codes for CASSPLQGSVTEAFF.

The chain couples TRBV4-1 to TRBJ2-1; D unclear. The CDR3 sequence is 16 residues long. CDR1 and CDR2 from the germline V gene are MGHRA and YSYEKL. Trimming removed 1 base from V and 0 bases from J, with 10 bases in between. The CDR3 is CASSQVDLISYNEQFF. CDR3 in DNA: TGCGCCAGCAGCCAAGTCGACTTGATCTCCTACAATGAGCAGTTCTTC.

The chain recombines TRBV27 with TRBJ2-1, with TRBD2 matching 8 bases. The CDR3 is 16 residues long. The germline V gene has CDR1 MNHEY and CDR2 SMNVEV (reference sequence). V lost 2 bases to trimming and J lost 5 bases; unmatched junction nucleotides: 8. CDR3: CASSLRSGSNNNEQFF. For the CDR3, the DNA is TGTGCCAGCAGTTTAAGAAGCGGGAGCAACAACAATGAGCAGTTCTTC.

This clone was seen a few times. This sequence joins TRBV29-1 and TRBJ1-5, with D perhaps matching TRBD1 (5 bases). The V end was cut by 6 bases, the J end by 4 bases, with 16 bases between. The CDR3 totals 14 residues. Germline values: CDR1 SQVTM, CDR2 ANQGSEA. DNA of the CDR3: TGCAGCGTAGCAGCGTCCGGGGGGAATCAGCCCCAGCATTTT. It yields the protein CSVAASGGNQPQHF.

The J gene is TRBJ2-2, the V gene TRBV10-1; TRBD2 is a possible D gene (6 bases). This CDR3 has 15 residues. Trimming stripped 6 bases from V and 4 bases from J, with 15 bases between. Germline CDR1 reads WNHNN; CDR2 reads SYGVQD (reference sequence). CDR3 amino acids: CASSTTEGTTGELFF. The CDR3 DNA reads TGCGCCAGCAGCACTACGGAGGGTACCACCGGGGAGCTGTTTTTT.

The V call is TRBV9, the J call TRBJ2-3; D might be TRBD2 (5 bases). The V end was cut by 0 bases, the J end by 2 bases, with 10 bases between. The CDR3 consists of 15 residues. Germline V lookup: CDR1 SGDLS, CDR2 YYNGEE. In DNA form, the CDR3 reads TGTGCCAGCAGCGTAGCGTCGGGATTCACAGATACGCAGTATTTT. Translating it yields CASSVASGFTDTQYF.

CDR3 sequence: CASGGEREGEQYF. For the CDR3, the DNA is TGTGCCAGCGGGGGGGAGCGGGAAGGAGAGCAGTACTTC. This chain links TRBV5-4 with TRBJ2-7, with 7 positions matching TRBD2. The V and J ends lost 7 bases and 7 bases, in that order; junction bases with no gene match: 11. Looked up from germline, CDR1 is SGHNT and CDR2 is YYREEE (reference sequence). This CDR3 has 13 amino acids.

This clone came up once. This sequence joins TRBV28 and TRBJ2-3; 12 bases agree with TRBD2. Germline-derived CDR1 and CDR2 are MDHEN and SYDVKM. The CDR3 has 16 residues. Trimming took 3 bases from V and 4 from J; bases not matched to a gene: 5. The CDR3 DNA follows: TGTGCCAGCAGTTTGTCGTCTAGCGGGAGGGCAGATACGCAGTATTTT. This sequence encodes CASSLSSSGRADTQYF.

This clone turned up a few times. The CDR3 region has the DNA TGTGCCAGCAGTCCAACTAGCGGGAGGGCCGGTTGGGAGACCCAGTACTTC. Translation gives CASSPTSGRAGWETQYF. The gene calls are TRBV27 and TRBJ2-5, with 13 nucleotides matching TRBD2. This CDR3 contains 17 residues. Germline V gene sequence: CDR1 MNHEY, CDR2 SMNVEV (reference sequence). Trimming cost V 5 bases and J 5 bases; bases outside gene matches: 11.

The chain employs TRBV28 and TRBJ2-5; TRBD2 agrees at 13 bases. The trim removed 5 bases at V and 4 bases at J, leaving 10 bases unmatched. CDR3 length: 17 residues. CDR1 and CDR2 from the germline V gene are MDHEN and SYDVKM. CDR3 nucleotides: TGTGCCAGCAGTGGACTAGCGGGAGCGCACAGAGGAGAGACCCAGTACTTC. Translation gives CASSGLAGAHRGETQYF.

The table lists this clone with a count of one. V and J are TRBV11-2 and TRBJ2-2; D ambiguous. The V gene lost 5 bases and the J gene lost 8 bases, with 6 bases spanning the gap. Germline assignment: CDR1 SGHAT and CDR2 FQNNGV. The CDR3 totals 11 residues. CDR3 sequence (DNA): TGTGCCAGCAGCCCATTGGGGGAGCTGTTTTTT. This codes for CASSPLGELFF. The variable domain in full, with the rest retrieved from reference TRBV11-2 and TRBJ2-2, is EAGVAQSPRYKIIEKRQSVAFWCNPISGHATLYWYQQILGQGPKLLIQFQNNGVVDDSQLPKDRFSAERLKGVDSTLKIQPAKLEDSAVYLCASSPLGELFFGEGSRLTVL.

This clone was observed a single time. The J gene is TRBJ1-2, the V gene TRBV4-2, with a possible D match to TRBD1 (5 bases). Germline-derived CDR1 and CDR2 are LGHNA and YNFKEQ. The CDR3 has 13 residues. V lost 0 bases and J 8 bases, leaving 10 bases between the germline ends. The CDR3 here is CASSQEAGFGYTF. The DNA for the CDR3 is TGTGCCAGCAGCCAAGAGGCAGGGTTCGGCTACACCTTC.

The chain couples TRBV30 to TRBJ1-1, with 7 bases fitting TRBD1. CDR3 length equals 13 residues. CDR1 is GTSNPN and CDR2 is SVGIG in the germline V gene (reference sequence). V lost 2 bases and J lost 8; bases outside the gene matches: 8. CDR3 sequence (DNA): TGTGCCTGGAGTCCCGCGACAGGGAAGGAAGCTTTCTTT. Translation: CAWSPATGKEAFF.

The CDR3 region has the DNA TGTGCCAGCAGTGTCGACTTCGTTGCCACAGATACGCAGTATTTT. It encodes CASSVDFVATDTQYF. This chain uses TRBV6-4 with TRBJ2-3; D is ambiguous. Germline lookup yields CDR1 MRHNA and CDR2 SNTAGT. The CDR3 spans 15 residues. The V end lost 4 bases, the J end lost 2 bases, and 13 bases lay between the germline ends.

The gene calls are TRBV14 and TRBJ2-3; D unclear. Per the germline V gene, CDR1 is SGHDN and CDR2 is FVKESK. CDR3 size: 15 residues. Trimming left V 2 bases short and J 3 bases short, with 12 bases between. This chain's CDR3 is CASSQSVHRTDTQYF. CDR3 DNA: TGTGCCAGCAGCCAATCAGTACACCGAACAGATACGCAGTATTTT. Supplemented by reference TRBV14 and TRBJ2-3, the full variable domain reads EAGVTQFPSHSVIEKGQTVTLRCDPISGHDNLYWYRRVMGKEIKFLLHFVKESKQDESGMPNNRFLAERTGGTYSTLKVQPAELEDSGVYFCASSQSVHRTDTQYFGPGTRLTVL.

This clone was seen only once. V is TRBV11-3 and J is TRBJ2-1, with 8 positions matching TRBD2. The CDR3 has 17 residues. With 6 bases clipped from V and 12 bases from J, the junction kept 22 bases outside the gene matches. Per the germline V gene, CDR1 is SGHNT and CDR2 is YENEEA. CDR3 sequence (DNA): TGTGCCAGCAGTTTTACTTACTGGACATTGAGTAGCGGGACGCAGTTCTTC. It translates to CASSFTYWTLSSGTQFF.

This chain joins TRBV25-1 and TRBJ2-3; D unresolved. V lost 4 bases and J 2 bases, leaving 13 bases between the germline ends. Germline V gene data show CDR1 as MGHDK and CDR2 as SYGVNS. This CDR3 has 15 residues. The CDR3 protein is CASSARSAVTDTQYF. The CDR3 DNA sequence: TGTGCCAGCAGTGCGCGGTCCGCCGTCACAGATACGCAGTATTTT.

This clone was observed a few times. This chain uses TRBV14 with TRBJ1-3, with 8 bases lining up with TRBD1. Germline lookup yields CDR1 SGHDN and CDR2 FVKESK. The CDR3 is 15 amino acids. Trimming cost V 4 bases and J 1 base; bases outside gene matches: 3. The CDR3 nucleotides are TGTGCCAGCAGCCCCGACAGGGGTTCTGGAAACACCATATATTTT. Translated, it gives CASSPDRGSGNTIYF. The full variable domain, with the rest looked up from reference TRBV14 and TRBJ1-3, is EAGVTQFPSHSVIEKGQTVTLRCDPISGHDNLYWYRRVMGKEIKFLLHFVKESKQDESGMPNNRFLAERTGGTYSTLKVQPAELEDSGVYFCASSPDRGSGNTIYFGEGSWLTVV.

V and J are TRBV5-1 and TRBJ1-2; 10 nucleotides match TRBD1. This CDR3 comprises 15 residues. Germline assignment: CDR1 SGHRS and CDR2 YFSETQ. Trimming cost V 5 bases and J 6 bases; bases outside gene matches: 10. The CDR3 is CASSYTSGQGNGYTF. The CDR3 DNA is TGCGCCAGCAGTTACACCTCGGGACAGGGGAATGGCTACACCTTC.